Below are 5 T cell receptor beta chains sequenced from a single sample in a study of cytomegalovirus exposure and HLA in healthy donors. The primer mix had 60 Vbeta and 13 Jbeta primers. The repertoire was sequenced with immunoSEQ multiplex PCR; TCRdb's copy has only in-frame clones and lacks some. The table lists about 110,000 clones, around 84% of them singletons, with 1% to 1.5% in the top ten. Sequencing was done on a sample of PBMCs. Source of these receptors: a woman in her 30s in good health and CMV-seronegative.

The V call is TRBV6-1, the J call TRBJ1-2; maybe TRBD1 (5 bases). The CDR3 contains 16 residues. From germline, CDR1 is MNHNS and CDR2 SASEGT. V lost 1 base to trimming and J lost 4 bases, with 16 bases between them. CDR3 residues: CASSEGLGGPLYGYTF. The CDR3 nucleotides are TGTGCCAGCAGTGAAGGGCTGGGGGGACCCCTCTATGGCTACACCTTC.

The rearrangement links TRBV27 to TRBJ2-7; 11 bases map to TRBD1. The V segment lost 11 bases and the J segment 6 bases; nucleotides outside the gene matches: 6. The CDR3 sequence is 12 residues long. Germline V gene sequence: CDR1 MNHEY, CDR2 SMNVEV (reference sequence). In nucleotides, the CDR3 is TGTGCCTCCGGGACAGGGGGAAGCGAGCAGTACTTC. Its translation: CASGTGGSEQYF.

The chain employs TRBV19 and TRBJ1-4, with D tentatively TRBD1 (5 bases). The CDR3 consists of 19 residues. Germline V CDR1 and CDR2: LNHDA, SQIVND (reference sequence). V was shortened by 3 bases and J by 3 bases, with 23 bases between the two germline ends. CDR3 protein: CASSISPFRAWDSNEKLFF. The DNA for the CDR3 is TGTGCCAGTAGTATCAGTCCCTTCAGGGCTTGGGATTCTAATGAAAAACTGTTTTTT.

This clone was counted only a few times. The chain recombines TRBV6-1 with TRBJ2-3; TRBD2 matches at 8 bases. V was pared by 4 bases and J by 3 bases, with 3 bases of the junction left unmatched. This CDR3 comprises 14 residues. The V gene's germline CDR1 is MNHNS and CDR2 SASEGT. CDR3: CASSGGGSTDTQYF. In DNA, the CDR3 is TGTGCCAGCAGTGGCGGGGGGTCTACAGATACGCAGTATTTT.

J is TRBJ2-1 and V is TRBV19, with 12 bases lining up with TRBD1. V dropped 3 bases and J dropped 10; count of bases not matched to a gene: 7. Germline V gene sequence: CDR1 LNHDA, CDR2 SQIVND (reference sequence). The CDR3 has 15 residues. The DNA of the CDR3 is TGTGCCAGTAGTATCCCCGGGACAGGGGGCCGGGAGCAGTTCTTC. Its protein is CASSIPGTGGREQFF.